One T cell receptor (beta chain) is described in this entry. No antigen is known for it. Libraries were prepared by immunoSEQ multiplex PCR; TCRdb keeps only in-frame clonotypes and omits some of them. The sample shows approximately 100,000 clones, about 90% of them seen only once. This entry comes from a study of OX40 agonist ivuxolimab in advanced cancers. Turning to the study itself: Ivuxolimab was administered intravenously to patients at 0.01 to 10 mg/kg every 2 weeks. Study outcomes and limitations: Expanded clones were, on average, more numerous in CD8+ T cells than in CD4+.

This CDR3 contains 15 residues. Germline V lookup: CDR1 MDHEN, CDR2 SYDVKM. V trimming: 4 bases; J trimming: 5 bases; junction bases outside the gene matches: 8. The clonotype originates from an adult with an advanced solid tumor such as melanoma, head and neck, liver or kidney cancer. The material sequenced was CD4+ or CD8+ T cells sorted from blood, taken in a trial of the OX40 agonist ivuxolimab. The chain employs TRBV28 and TRBJ1-5; 7 bases fit TRBD1. This CDR3 reads CASSSRRGVYQPQHF. CDR3 nucleotide sequence: TGTGCCAGCAGTTCGCGCAGGGGGGTCTATCAGCCCCAGCATTTT.